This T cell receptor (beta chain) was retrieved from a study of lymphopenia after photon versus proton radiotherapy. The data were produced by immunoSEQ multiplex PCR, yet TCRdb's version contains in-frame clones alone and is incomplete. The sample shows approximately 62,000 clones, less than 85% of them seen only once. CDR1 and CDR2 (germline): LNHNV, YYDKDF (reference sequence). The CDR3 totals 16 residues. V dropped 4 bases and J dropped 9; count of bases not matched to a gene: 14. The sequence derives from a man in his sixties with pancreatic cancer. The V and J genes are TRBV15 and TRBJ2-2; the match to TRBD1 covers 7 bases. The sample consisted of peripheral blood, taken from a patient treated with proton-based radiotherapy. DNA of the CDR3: TGTGCCACCAGCACTGACAGGGAACTTCAATGGCGGGAGCTGTTTTTT. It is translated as CATSTDRELQWRELFF.